This T cell receptor (beta chain) is drawn from a study of blood T cells in healthy people across ages. Overall study findings and caveats: Those diversity estimates obtained from one million T cells were thought to be underestimates.

Sample-barcoded 5' priming and a J-beta primer mix drove a second PCR of roughly 7 to 11 cycles. Using its own MiXCR run on the 5' RACE reads, TCRdb lists one record per CDR3 protein. Among roughly 800,000 distinct CDR3 sequences listed, 20% to 25% were seen once. This clonotype was counted between two and nine times. Its antigen remains unidentified. The CDR3 totals 16 residues. V was clipped by 1 base and J by 2 bases; unmatched bases: 2. CDR1 and CDR2 from the germline V gene are SGHVS and FNYEAQ. These data also featured in a second study, about T cells of mothers and their children.

This sequence joins TRBV7-6 and TRBJ1-6; 7 bases align to TRBD1. The sample consisted of blood. The clonotype comes from a boy aged 5 to 17 in good health. In DNA form, the CDR3 reads TGTGCCAGCAGCTTAGGACAGGGAACCTATAATTCACCCCTCCACTTT. This codes for CASSLGQGTYNSPLHF.